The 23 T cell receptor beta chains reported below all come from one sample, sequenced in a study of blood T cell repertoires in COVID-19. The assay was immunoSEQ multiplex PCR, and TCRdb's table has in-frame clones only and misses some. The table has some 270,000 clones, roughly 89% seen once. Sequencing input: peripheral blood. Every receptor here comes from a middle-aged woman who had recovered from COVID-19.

Here the CDR3 DNA reads TGCGCCAGCAGTGTAGGGACTAGCGGAGAACAGTTCTTC. This encodes CASSVGTSGEQFF. The V gene is TRBV10-1, the J gene TRBJ2-1; 11 nucleotides align to TRBD2. The CDR3 has 13 amino acids. Germline CDR1 is WNHNN and CDR2 is SYGVQD (reference sequence). V was pared by 4 bases and J by 13 bases, with 6 bases of the junction left unmatched.

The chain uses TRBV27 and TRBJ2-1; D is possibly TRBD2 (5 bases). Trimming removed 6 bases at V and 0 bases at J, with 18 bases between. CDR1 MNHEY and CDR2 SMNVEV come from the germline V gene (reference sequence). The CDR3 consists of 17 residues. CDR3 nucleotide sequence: TGTGCCAGCAGCCTAGGGAAGGGAGTCTCCTCCTACAATGAGCAGTTCTTC. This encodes CASSLGKGVSSYNEQFF.

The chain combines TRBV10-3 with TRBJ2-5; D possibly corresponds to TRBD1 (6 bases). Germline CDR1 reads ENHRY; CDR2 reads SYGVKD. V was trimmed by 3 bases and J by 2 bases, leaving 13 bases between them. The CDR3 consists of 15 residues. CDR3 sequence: CAISDPSTGQETQYF. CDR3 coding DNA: TGTGCCATCAGTGACCCAAGTACAGGGCAAGAGACCCAGTACTTC.

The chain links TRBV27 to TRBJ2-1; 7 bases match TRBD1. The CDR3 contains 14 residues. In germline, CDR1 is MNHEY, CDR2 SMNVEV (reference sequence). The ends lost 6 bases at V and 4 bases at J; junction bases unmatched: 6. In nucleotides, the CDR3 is TGTGCCAGCAGGGGACAGCCAAAGTACAATGAGCAGTTCTTC. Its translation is CASRGQPKYNEQFF.

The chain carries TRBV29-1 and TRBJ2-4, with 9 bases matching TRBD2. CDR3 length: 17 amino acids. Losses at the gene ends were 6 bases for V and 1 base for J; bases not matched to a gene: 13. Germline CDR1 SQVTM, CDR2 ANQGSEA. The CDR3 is CSVGSGRSGFAKNIQYF. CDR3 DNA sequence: TGCAGCGTAGGAAGCGGGAGGTCGGGTTTTGCCAAAAACATTCAGTACTTC. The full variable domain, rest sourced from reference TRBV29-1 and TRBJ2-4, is SAVISQKPSRDICQRGTSLTIQCQVDSQVTMMFWYRQQPGQSLTLIATANQGSEATYESGFVIDKFPISRPNLTFSTLTVSNMSPEDSSIYLCSVGSGRSGFAKNIQYFGAGTRLSVL.

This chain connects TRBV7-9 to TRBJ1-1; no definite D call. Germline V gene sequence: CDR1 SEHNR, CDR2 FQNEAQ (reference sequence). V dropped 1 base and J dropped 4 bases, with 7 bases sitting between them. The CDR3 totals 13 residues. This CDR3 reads CASSLVWSTEAFF. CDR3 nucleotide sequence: TGTGCCAGCAGCTTAGTTTGGAGCACTGAAGCTTTCTTT.

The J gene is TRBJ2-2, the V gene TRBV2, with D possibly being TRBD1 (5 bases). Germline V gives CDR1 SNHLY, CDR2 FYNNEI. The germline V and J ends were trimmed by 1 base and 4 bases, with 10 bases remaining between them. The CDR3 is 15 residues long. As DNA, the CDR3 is TGTGCCAGCAGTGAAGAAGGGGTCGGCACCGGGGAGCTGTTTTTT. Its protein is CASSEEGVGTGELFF.

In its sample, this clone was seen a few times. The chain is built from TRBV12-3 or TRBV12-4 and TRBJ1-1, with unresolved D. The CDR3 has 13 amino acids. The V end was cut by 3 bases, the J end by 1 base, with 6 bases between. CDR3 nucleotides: TGTGCCAGCAGTTTGAAGAGGAACACTGAAGCTTTCTTT. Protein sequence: CASSLKRNTEAFF.

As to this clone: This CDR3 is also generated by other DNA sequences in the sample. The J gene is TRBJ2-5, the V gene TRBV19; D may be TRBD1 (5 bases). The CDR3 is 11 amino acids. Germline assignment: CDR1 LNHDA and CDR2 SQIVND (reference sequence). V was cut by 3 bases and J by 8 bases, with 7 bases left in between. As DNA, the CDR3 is TGTGCCAGTAGTATCAGGGAAACCCAGTACTTC. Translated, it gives CASSIRETQYF.

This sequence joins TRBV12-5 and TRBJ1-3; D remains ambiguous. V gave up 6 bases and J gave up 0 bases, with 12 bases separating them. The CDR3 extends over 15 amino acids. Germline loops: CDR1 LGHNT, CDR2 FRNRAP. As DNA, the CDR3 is TGTGCTAGTGGCACCGGGTCGACCTCTGGAAACACCATATATTTT. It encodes CASGTGSTSGNTIYF.

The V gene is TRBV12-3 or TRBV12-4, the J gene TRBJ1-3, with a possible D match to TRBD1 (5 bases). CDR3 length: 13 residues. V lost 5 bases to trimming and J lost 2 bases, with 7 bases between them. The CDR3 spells CASSLTAGNTIYF. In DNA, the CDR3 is TGTGCCAGCAGTCTGACAGCTGGAAACACCATATATTTT.

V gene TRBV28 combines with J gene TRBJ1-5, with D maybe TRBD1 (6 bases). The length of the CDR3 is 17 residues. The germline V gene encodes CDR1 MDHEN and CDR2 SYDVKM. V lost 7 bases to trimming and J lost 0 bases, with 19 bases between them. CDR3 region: CASTRGPIQGSNQPQHF. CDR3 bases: TGTGCCAGCACCCGTGGGCCGATACAGGGTAGCAATCAGCCCCAGCATTTT.

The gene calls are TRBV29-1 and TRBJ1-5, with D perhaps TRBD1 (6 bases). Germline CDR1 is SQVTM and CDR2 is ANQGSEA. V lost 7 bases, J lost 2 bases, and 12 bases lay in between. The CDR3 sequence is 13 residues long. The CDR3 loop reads CSARGSGNQPQHF. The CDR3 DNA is TGCAGCGCTAGGGGGTCTGGCAATCAGCCCCAGCATTTT.

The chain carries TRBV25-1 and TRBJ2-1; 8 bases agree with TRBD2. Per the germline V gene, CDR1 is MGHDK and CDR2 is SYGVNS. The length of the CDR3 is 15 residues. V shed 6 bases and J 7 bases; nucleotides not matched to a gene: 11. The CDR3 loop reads CASSEGYGGGNEQFF. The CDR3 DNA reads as TGTGCCAGCAGCGAGGGATACGGGGGGGGAAATGAGCAGTTCTTC. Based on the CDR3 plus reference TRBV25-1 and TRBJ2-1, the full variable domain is EADIYQTPRYLVIGTGKKITLECSQTMGHDKMYWYQQDPGMELHLIHYSYGVNSTEKGDLSSESTVSRIRTEHFPLTLESARPSHTSQYLCASSEGYGGGNEQFFGPGTRLTVL.

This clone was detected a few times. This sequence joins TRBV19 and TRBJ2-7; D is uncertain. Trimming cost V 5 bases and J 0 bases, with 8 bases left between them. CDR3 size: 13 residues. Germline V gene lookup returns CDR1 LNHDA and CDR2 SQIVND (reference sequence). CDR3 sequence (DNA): TGTGCCAGTAGTGGGCTTTACTCCTACGAGCAGTACTTC. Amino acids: CASSGLYSYEQYF.

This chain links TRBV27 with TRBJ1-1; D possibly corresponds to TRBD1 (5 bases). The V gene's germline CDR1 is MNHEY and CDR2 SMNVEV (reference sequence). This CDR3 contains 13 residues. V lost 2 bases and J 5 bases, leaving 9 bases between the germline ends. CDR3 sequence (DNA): TGTGCCAGCAGTTTACCAGGGATAACTGAAGCTTTCTTT. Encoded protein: CASSLPGITEAFF.

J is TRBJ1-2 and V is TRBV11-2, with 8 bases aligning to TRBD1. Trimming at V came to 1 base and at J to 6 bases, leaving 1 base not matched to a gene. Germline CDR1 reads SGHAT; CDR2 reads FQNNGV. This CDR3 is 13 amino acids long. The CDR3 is CASSLAGGNGYTF. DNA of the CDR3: TGTGCCAGCAGCTTAGCAGGGGGCAATGGCTACACCTTC.

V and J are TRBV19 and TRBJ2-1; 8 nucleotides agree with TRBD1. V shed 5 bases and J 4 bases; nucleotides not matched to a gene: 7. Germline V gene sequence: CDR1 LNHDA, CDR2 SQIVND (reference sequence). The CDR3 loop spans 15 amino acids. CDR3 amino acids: CASSPDRGQYNEQFF. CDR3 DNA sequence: TGTGCCAGTAGTCCTGACAGGGGCCAGTACAATGAGCAGTTCTTC. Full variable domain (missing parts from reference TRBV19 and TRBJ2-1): DGGITQSPKYLFRKEGQNVTLSCEQNLNHDAMYWYRQDPGQGLRLIYYSQIVNDFQKGDIAEGYSVSREKKESFPLTVTSAQKNPTAFYLCASSPDRGQYNEQFFGPGTRLTVL.

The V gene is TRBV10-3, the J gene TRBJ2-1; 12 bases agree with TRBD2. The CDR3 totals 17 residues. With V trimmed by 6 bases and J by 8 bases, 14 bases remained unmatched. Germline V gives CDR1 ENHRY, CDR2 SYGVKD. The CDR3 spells CAISGHITSGRSYEQFF. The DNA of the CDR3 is TGTGCCATCAGCGGCCATATAACTAGCGGGAGGAGCTATGAGCAGTTCTTC.

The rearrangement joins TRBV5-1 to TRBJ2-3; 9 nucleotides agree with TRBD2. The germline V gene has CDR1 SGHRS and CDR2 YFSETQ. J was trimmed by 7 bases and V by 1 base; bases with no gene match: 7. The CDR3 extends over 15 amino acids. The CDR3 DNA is TGCGCCAGCAGCTTGTCTTTAGCGGGAGTTAATACGCAGTATTTT. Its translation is CASSLSLAGVNTQYF. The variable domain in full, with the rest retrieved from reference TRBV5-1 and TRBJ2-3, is KAGVTQTPRYLIKTRGQQVTLSCSPISGHRSVSWYQQTPGQGLQFLFEYFSETQRNKGNFPGRFSGRQFSNSRSEMNVSTLELGDSALYLCASSLSLAGVNTQYFGPGTRLTVL.

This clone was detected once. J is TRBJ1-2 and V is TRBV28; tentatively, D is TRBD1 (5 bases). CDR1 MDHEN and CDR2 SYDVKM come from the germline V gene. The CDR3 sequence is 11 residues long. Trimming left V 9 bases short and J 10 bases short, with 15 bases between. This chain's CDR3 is CASQRGVSYTF. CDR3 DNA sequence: TGTGCCAGTCAAAGGGGTGTATCCTACACCTTC.

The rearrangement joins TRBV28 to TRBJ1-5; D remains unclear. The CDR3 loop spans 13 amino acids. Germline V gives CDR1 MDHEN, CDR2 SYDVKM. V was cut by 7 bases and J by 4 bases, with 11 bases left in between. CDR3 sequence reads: CASKEGGNQPQHF. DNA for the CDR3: TGTGCCAGCAAAGAGGGTGGGAATCAGCCCCAGCATTTT.

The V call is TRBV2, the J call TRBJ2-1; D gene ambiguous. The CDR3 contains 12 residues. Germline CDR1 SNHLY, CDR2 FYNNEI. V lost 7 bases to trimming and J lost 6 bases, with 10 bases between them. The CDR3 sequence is CASTAPPNEQFF. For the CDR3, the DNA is TGTGCCAGCACCGCGCCCCCCAATGAGCAGTTCTTC.